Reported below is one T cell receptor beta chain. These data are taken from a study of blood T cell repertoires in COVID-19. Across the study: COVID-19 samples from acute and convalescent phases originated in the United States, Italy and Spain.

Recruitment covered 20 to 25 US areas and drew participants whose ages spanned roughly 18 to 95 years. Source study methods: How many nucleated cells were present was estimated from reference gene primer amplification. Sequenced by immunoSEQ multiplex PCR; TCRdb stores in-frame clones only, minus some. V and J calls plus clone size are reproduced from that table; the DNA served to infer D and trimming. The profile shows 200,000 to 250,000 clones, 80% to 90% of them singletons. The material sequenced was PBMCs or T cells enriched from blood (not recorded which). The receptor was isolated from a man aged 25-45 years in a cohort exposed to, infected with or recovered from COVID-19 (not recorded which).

For the CDR3, the DNA is TGTGCCAGCAGCTTACAGCCGGGGGCTAACTATGGCTACACCTTC. Translated: CASSLQPGANYGYTF. The chain joins TRBV7-2 to TRBJ1-2, with a tentative D call TRBD1 (5 bases). The V and J ends lost 2 bases and 0 bases respectively, with 10 bases between them. CDR1 SGHTA and CDR2 FQGNSA come from the germline V gene. The CDR3 extends over 15 amino acids.